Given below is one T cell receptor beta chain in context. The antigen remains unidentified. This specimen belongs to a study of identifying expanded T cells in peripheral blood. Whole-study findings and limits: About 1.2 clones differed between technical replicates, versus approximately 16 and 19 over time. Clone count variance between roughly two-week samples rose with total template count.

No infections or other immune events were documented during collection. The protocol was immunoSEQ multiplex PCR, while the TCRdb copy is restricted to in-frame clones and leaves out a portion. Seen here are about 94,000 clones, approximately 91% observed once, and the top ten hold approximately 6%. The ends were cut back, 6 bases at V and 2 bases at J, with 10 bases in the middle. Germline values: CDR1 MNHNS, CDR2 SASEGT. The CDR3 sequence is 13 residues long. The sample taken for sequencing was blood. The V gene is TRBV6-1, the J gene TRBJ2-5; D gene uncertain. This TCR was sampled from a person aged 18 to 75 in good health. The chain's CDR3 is CASRQSYQETQYF. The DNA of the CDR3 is TGTGCCAGCAGACAGTCGTATCAAGAGACCCAGTACTTC.